Below, one T cell receptor beta chain is given with its context. The data originate from a study of blood T cell repertoires in COVID-19. Looking at the study overall: COVID-19 samples collected from the United States, Italy and Spain covered acute and convalescent phases. T cells, B-cell-depleted T cells, or PBMCs provided the cDNA or gDNA that served as material.

As processed by the authors: From reference gene primer amplification, estimates of nucleated cell counts were derived. Some clones are missing from TCRdb's copy, which holds only in-frame ones; the method was immunoSEQ multiplex PCR. V, J and clone size were drawn from that table, and D and trimming were deduced from the DNA. This table has around 300,000 clones, 75% to 90% appearing once. Sequencing input: peripheral blood. This clonotype originated in a woman aged 70-85 years with COVID-19, enrolled during active disease.

This CDR3 reads CASSEYLDSYEQYF. CDR3 coding DNA: TGTGCCAGCAGTGAATACCTAGACTCCTACGAGCAGTACTTC. V and J are TRBV2 and TRBJ2-7, with D uncertain. In germline, CDR1 is SNHLY, CDR2 FYNNEI. Trimming cost V 2 bases and J 0 bases, with 8 bases left between them. The CDR3 is made up of 14 amino acids.